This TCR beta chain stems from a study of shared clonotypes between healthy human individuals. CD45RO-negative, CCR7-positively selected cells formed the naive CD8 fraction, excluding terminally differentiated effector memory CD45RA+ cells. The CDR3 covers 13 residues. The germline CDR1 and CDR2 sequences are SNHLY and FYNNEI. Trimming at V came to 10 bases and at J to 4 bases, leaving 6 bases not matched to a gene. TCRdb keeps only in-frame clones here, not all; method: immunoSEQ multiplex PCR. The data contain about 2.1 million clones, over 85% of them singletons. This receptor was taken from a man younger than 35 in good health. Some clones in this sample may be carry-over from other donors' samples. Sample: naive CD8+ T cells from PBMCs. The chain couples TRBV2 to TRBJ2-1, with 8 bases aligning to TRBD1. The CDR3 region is CATGTGAYNEQFF. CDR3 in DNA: TGTGCCACCGGGACAGGAGCTTACAATGAGCAGTTCTTC.